This T cell receptor beta chain was identified during a study of blood T cell repertoires in COVID-19. Study-level background: T cells, B-cell-depleted T cells, or PBMCs provided the cDNA or gDNA that served as material.

The table came from immunoSEQ multiplex PCR; TCRdb's copy has only in-frame clones and leaves some out. Counted here are about 300,000 clones, roughly 90% occurring once; the ten biggest clones make up around 2.1%. V was shortened by 0 bases and J by 3 bases, with 14 bases between the two germline ends. The CDR3 totals 16 residues. Germline CDR1 KGHSH, CDR2 LQKENI. The V gene is TRBV18, the J gene TRBJ1-1, with a possible D match to TRBD1 (5 bases). The TCR originated in a young man with active or convalescent COVID-19. Material for sequencing was peripheral blood. The CDR3 here is CASSPPGGARYTEAFF. CDR3 bases: TGTGCCAGCTCACCACCCGGCGGGGCGAGATACACTGAAGCTTTCTTT.